This TCR beta chain originates from a study of blood T cell repertoires in COVID-19. Study summary: Samples came from the United States, Italy and Spain, spanning acute and convalescent COVID-19. PBMCs, B-cell-depleted T cells, or T cells provided the cDNA or gDNA that made up the material.

While infection was still active, Seattle patients were enrolled and then followed longitudinally. Germline CDR1 KGHDR, CDR2 SFDVKD. This CDR3 contains 13 residues. V lost 7 bases and J lost 4, with 10 bases in between. Per the authors' pipeline: Estimation of nucleated cell counts relied on the amplification of reference gene primers. Only in-frame clones appear in the TCRdb table, and some are missing; sequencing was by immunoSEQ multiplex PCR. The D gene and trimming were derived from the DNA, and the V and J assignments and clone size from that table. The sample includes 55,000 to 70,000 clones, 88% seen only once; the top ten take 43%.

The chain carries TRBV24-1 and TRBJ1-3, with D tentatively TRBD1 (6 bases). This clonotype was obtained from a woman aged 55-69 years with COVID-19, enrolled during active disease. Sequencing was done on a sample of peripheral blood. The chain's CDR3 is CATSPDRGNTIYF. The DNA for the CDR3 is TGTGCCACCAGCCCGGACAGAGGAAACACCATATATTTT.